This record covers a single T cell receptor beta chain. This record belongs to a study of blood T cell repertoires in COVID-19. Whole-study context: Material from acute and convalescent COVID-19 was sourced from the United States, Italy and Spain. T cells, B-cell-depleted T cells, or PBMCs supplied cDNA or gDNA.

Here immunoSEQ multiplex PCR was the method, and the copy in TCRdb shows in-frame clones only, minus some. Of 2,000 to 3,000 clones detected, approximately 90% appear once; the ten largest clones hold roughly a sixth. The material sequenced was peripheral blood. This TCR came from a man in his 70s with active COVID-19.

The CDR3 nucleotides are TGTGCCAGCAGCACCGACTGGGGCGGATACAATGAGCAGTTCTTC. Protein sequence: CASSTDWGGYNEQFF. The V gene is TRBV27, the J gene TRBJ2-1; perhaps TRBD1 as D (5 bases). This CDR3 contains 15 residues. Germline loops: CDR1 MNHEY, CDR2 SMNVEV (reference sequence). V was cut by 6 bases and J by 4 bases, with 16 bases left in between.